These T cell receptor beta chains were read from a single sample in a study of T cell responses to AZD1222 COVID-19 vaccine. Measured with immunoSEQ multiplex PCR; TCRdb has only the in-frame clones, and not every one. This sample has 100,000 to 150,000 clones; more than 85% occur once, and the top ten carry 5.4%. The sample consisted of peripheral blood, taken on day 0 of AZD1222 vaccination. The receptor set was obtained from an adult in good health. Both conserved end residues are part of each CDR3. A D gene is named only where the DNA matches it firmly. The size entry is marked missing in some rows and otherwise reads once, few, many or a size class.

-,TRBJ1-1,TRBV19,-,CATSRRGIDTEAFF,TGTGCCACCTCCCGCCGGGGAATTGACACTGAAGCTTTCTTT
-,TRBJ1-4,TRBV28,-,CAARTPSGAGRAPNEKLFF,TGTGCCGCACGGACTCCCTCGGGAGCAGGCCGTGCCCCCAATGAAAAACTGTTTTTT
-,TRBJ1-1,TRBV12-3/TRBV12-4,-,CASSLRDGTEAFF,TGTGCCAGCAGTTTGCGCGATGGAACTGAAGCTTTCTTT
-,TRBJ2-7,TRBV18,-,CASSPPGGGLGNEQYF,TGTGCCAGCTCACCACCAGGAGGGGGATTGGGGAACGAGCAGTACTTC
-,TRBJ1-1,TRBV27,few,CASSFGFDTEAFF,TGTGCCAGCAGTTTTGGCTTCGACACTGAAGCTTTCTTT
-,TRBJ2-1,TRBV6-4,-,CASSGVRGNEQFF,TGTGCCAGCAGTGGAGTCCGTGGCAATGAGCAGTTCTTC
TRBD1,TRBJ1-3,TRBV9,once,CASSVRGQGAGNTIYF,TGTGCCAGCAGCGTAAGGGGCCAGGGGGCTGGAAACACCATATATTTT
-,TRBJ1-4,TRBV4-1,-,CASSQVDGGEKLFF,TGCGCCAGCAGCCAAGTTGATGGCGGCGAAAAACTGTTTTTT
-,TRBJ1-1,TRBV12-3/TRBV12-4,-,CASSFGWREKAFF,TGTGCCAGCAGTTTTGGGTGGAGGGAGAAAGCTTTCTTT
TRBD1,TRBJ1-2,TRBV30,-,CAWSTRDRGYTF,TGTGCCTGGTCTACCAGGGACAGGGGCTACACCTTC
-,TRBJ2-4,TRBV6-2/TRBV6-3,-,CASSPRSAGSLAKNIQYF,TGTGCCAGCAGCCCCAGATCGGCGGGGTCACTAGCCAAAAACATTCAGTACTTC
-,TRBJ1-2,TRBV7-2,-,CASSLNRGSNYGYTF,TGTGCCAGCAGCTTAAACCGAGGGTCAAACTATGGCTACACCTTC
TRBD2,TRBJ2-5,TRBV5-6,once,CASSLGLAGQETQYF,TGTGCCAGCAGCTTGGGACTAGCGGGACAAGAGACCCAGTACTTC
TRBD1,TRBJ1-2,TRBV16,-,CASSQDRAYGYTF,TGTGCCAGCAGCCAAGACAGGGCCTATGGCTACACCTTC
TRBD2,TRBJ2-3,TRBV10-2,-,CASKGQAGTSGDSSTDTQYF,TGCGCCAGCAAGGGTCAGGCCGGGACTAGCGGAGATTCTAGCACAGATACGCAGTATTTT
-,TRBJ2-7,TRBV9,-,CASSVDGGSYEQYF,TGTGCCAGCAGCGTAGACGGGGGCTCCTACGAGCAGTACTTC
-,TRBJ2-1,TRBV6-2/TRBV6-3,-,CASSYHFAGSNNEQFF,TGTGCCAGCAGTTACCACTTTGCCGGGAGCAACAATGAGCAGTTCTTC
-,TRBJ2-2,TRBV25-1,-,CASSGRDTGELFF,TGTGCCAGCAGTGGGCGCGACACCGGGGAGCTGTTTTTT
TRBD1,TRBJ1-6,TRBV7-9,-,CASSYFKGGVDSPLHF,TGTGCCAGCAGCTATTTCAAAGGGGGCGTCGATTCACCCCTCCACTTT
-,TRBJ1-2,TRBV7-9,few,CASSLAGDITNYGYTF,TGTGCCAGCAGCTTAGCAGGGGACATTACCAACTATGGCTACACCTTC
TRBD1,TRBJ1-1,TRBV19,-,CASRSGDRGTPGSEAFF,TGTGCCAGTAGGTCCGGGGACAGGGGGACCCCCGGGTCTGAAGCTTTCTTT
-,TRBJ2-1,TRBV19,-,CASRGRGTVNYNEQFF,TGTGCCAGTCGGGGGCGCGGGACAGTAAACTACAATGAGCAGTTCTTC
-,TRBJ2-7,TRBV29-1,-,CSAGLSSYEQYF,TGCAGCGCTGGACTGAGCTCCTACGAGCAGTACTTC
-,TRBJ2-6,TRBV10-1,-,CAHRGSSGANVLTF,TGCGCCCATCGGGGGAGCTCTGGGGCCAACGTCCTGACTTTC
TRBD1,TRBJ1-2,TRBV6-5,-,CASRGDRVNYGYTF,TGTGCCAGCAGGGGGGACAGGGTGAACTATGGCTACACCTTC
-,TRBJ2-7,TRBV2,-,CATQLGELGYEQYF,TGTGCCACTCAACTTGGCGAGCTCGGGTACGAGCAGTACTTC
-,TRBJ1-3,TRBV7-9,-,CASSTETRSSGNTIYF,TGTGCCAGCAGCACGGAAACAAGGAGCTCTGGAAACACCATATATTTT
-,TRBJ1-2,TRBV25-1,once,CASSEDAKGYGYTF,TGTGCCAGCAGTGAGGACGCGAAGGGCTATGGCTACACCTTC
-,TRBJ2-3,TRBV19,-,CASSSLLGPDTQYF,TGTGCCAGTAGTTCCCTGCTTGGGCCAGATACGCAGTATTTT
-,TRBJ1-3,TRBV6-5,-,CASTYSVTGNTIYF,TGTGCCAGCACCTACAGCGTCACTGGAAACACCATATATTTT
TRBD1,TRBJ2-7,TRBV7-8,-,CASSLGSGQGPLALDF,TGTGCCAGCAGTCTAGGTTCGGGACAGGGGCCACTAGCTTTAGACTTC
-,TRBJ2-7,TRBV4-1,-,CASSQTHPDSSYEQYF,TGCGCCAGCAGCCAAACCCACCCGGACAGCTCCTACGAGCAGTACTTC
-,TRBJ2-2,TRBV27,-,CASSLRRQVASGELFF,TGTGCCAGCAGCCTTAGAAGGCAGGTTGCGTCCGGGGAGCTGTTTTTT
-,TRBJ2-7,TRBV27,-,CASSLSRGLPTNEQYF,TGTGCCAGCAGTTTATCCCGGGGGCTTCCGACTAACGAGCAGTACTTC
TRBD2,TRBJ2-2,TRBV9,-,CASSGSTSGKPTGELFF,TGTGCCAGCAGCGGTTCCACTAGCGGGAAGCCAACCGGGGAGCTGTTTTTT
-,TRBJ1-5,TRBV12-5,-,CASGLSGLGAQPQHF,TGTGCTAGTGGTTTGTCAGGTTTGGGCGCTCAGCCCCAGCATTTT
TRBD2,TRBJ2-3,TRBV30,-,CAWRRSGEPFTDTQYF,TGTGCCTGGAGGAGGAGCGGGGAACCTTTTACAGATACGCAGTATTTT
TRBD2,TRBJ2-3,TRBV14,-,CASSQDPSGEAQYF,TGTGCCAGCAGCCAAGACCCTAGCGGGGAGGCGCAGTATTTT
TRBD2,TRBJ2-2,TRBV5-1,-,CASSSTLSGRNTGELFF,TGCGCCAGCAGCTCAACGCTAAGCGGGAGGAACACCGGGGAGCTGTTTTTT
TRBD2,TRBJ2-5,TRBV19,-,CATQKSFKGLAGVEETQYF,TGTGCCACCCAGAAATCATTCAAGGGACTAGCGGGGGTAGAGGAGACCCAGTACTTC
-,TRBJ1-5,TRBV5-6,once,CASSFRGISNQPQHF,TGTGCCAGCAGCTTCCGGGGGATAAGCAATCAGCCCCAGCATTTT
TRBD1,TRBJ1-4,TRBV4-3,few,CASSSTGEEEKLFF,TGCGCCAGCAGCTCGACAGGGGAAGAAGAAAAACTGTTTTTT
-,TRBJ1-3,TRBV19,-,CASSLTTLTSGNTIYF,TGTGCCAGTAGTCTGACCACCCTGACCTCTGGAAACACCATATATTTT
-,TRBJ1-1,TRBV21-1,-,CASSKVRDTNTEAFF,TGTGCCAGCAGCAAAGTGAGGGATACGAACACTGAAGCTTTCTTT
TRBD1,TRBJ2-3,TRBV7-9,-,CASSLEGTDTDTQYF,TGTGCCAGCAGCTTAGAGGGGACAGACACAGATACGCAGTATTTT
-,TRBJ2-5,TRBV2,-,CASSEGRRQTQYF,TGTGCCAGCAGTGAAGGGAGGAGGCAGACCCAGTACTTC
TRBD2,TRBJ2-1,TRBV4-3,-,CASSPRGYAGGPGYNEQFF,TGCGCCAGCAGCCCCAGGGGGTACGCGGGAGGGCCGGGTTACAATGAGCAGTTCTTC
TRBD1,TRBJ2-3,TRBV6-1,-,CASSEPGTAYTDTQYF,TGTGCCAGCAGTGAACCCGGGACAGCCTACACAGATACGCAGTATTTT
-,TRBJ1-2,TRBV29-1,-,CSVEESPRQSNYGYTF,TGCAGCGTTGAAGAATCTCCCAGGCAGTCGAACTATGGCTACACCTTC
-,TRBJ1-5,TRBV7-9,-,CASSPQGSNQPQHF,TGTGCCAGCAGCCCCCAGGGAAGCAATCAGCCCCAGCATTTT
-,TRBJ1-2,TRBV6-5,-,CASSLRGYGYTF,TGTGCCAGCAGCCTGCGGGGATATGGCTACACCTTC
-,TRBJ1-5,TRBV3-1/TRBV3-2,-,CASSQVPLAGQPQHF,TGTGCCAGCAGCCAAGTACCCTTGGCTGGTCAGCCCCAGCATTTT